These 20 T cell receptor beta chains share one sample of origin, sequenced in a study of shared clonotypes between healthy human individuals (TCRdb year 2020). Library method: the immunoSEQ multiplex PCR assay. TCRdb took this table from immuneACCESS and kept in-frame rearrangements with V and J called. Such tables lack part of the clones; where checked against another copy, unresolved V genes explain under half of the gap, and the rest is unexplained. The sample table lists roughly 2,500,000 clones, 93% of them with a count of one. The ten largest clones take up approximately 0.36% of the sample. The sample taken for sequencing was naive CD4+ T cells from PBMCs. Explained via the paper, the cell subset or site label denotes: CD45RA+ positively selected. The receptor set was obtained from a man aged 18-30 years in good health. Some clones in this sample may be carry-over from other donors' samples.

J is TRBJ2-6 and V is TRBV5-1, with D perhaps TRBD2 (5 bases). The V gene lost 0 bases and the J gene lost 0 bases, with 13 bases spanning the gap. The germline V gene encodes CDR1 SGHRS and CDR2 YFSETQ. The CDR3 consists of 18 residues. The DNA for the CDR3 is TGCGCCAGCAGCTTGGCCTCAGGACGGGGCTCTGGGGCCAACGTCCTGACTTTC. The encoded protein is CASSLASGRGSGANVLTF.

The rearrangement links TRBV9 to TRBJ2-7, with 9 nucleotides matching TRBD2. There are 15 residues in the CDR3. V was pared by 4 bases and J by 4 bases, with 9 bases of the junction left unmatched. CDR1 SGDLS and CDR2 YYNGEE come from the germline V gene. The CDR3 nucleotides are TGTGCCAGCAGCACGTCCGGTCTAGCGGGATACGAGCAGTACTTC. It specifies CASSTSGLAGYEQYF.

The chain links TRBV6-5 to TRBJ2-1; 8 positions agree with TRBD1. This CDR3 contains 16 residues. The germline V gene encodes CDR1 MNHEY and CDR2 SVGAGI. With 2 bases clipped from V and 6 bases from J, the junction kept 9 bases outside the gene matches. CDR3 nucleotide sequence: TGTGCCAGCAGTTACGACACAGGGGGACGGAGCAATGAGCAGTTCTTC. Translating gives CASSYDTGGRSNEQFF.

V gene TRBV7-3 combines with J gene TRBJ2-6, with D possibly matching TRBD1 (6 bases). V was clipped by 3 bases and J by 0 bases, with 15 bases between them. Per the germline V gene, CDR1 is SGHTA and CDR2 is FQGTGA. CDR3 length equals 18 residues. CDR3 region: CASSFRAGTRSGANVLTF. The CDR3 coding sequence is TGTGCCAGCAGCTTCAGAGCCGGGACACGCTCTGGGGCCAACGTCCTGACTTTC.

The chain is built from TRBV2 and TRBJ1-1; the D is unclear. Germline CDR1 is SNHLY and CDR2 is FYNNEI. This CDR3 comprises 13 residues. Trimming shortened V by 8 bases and J by 7 bases, and 17 bases separated the two germline ends. CDR3 amino acids: CASFRTRASEAFF. Written as DNA, the CDR3 is TGTGCCAGCTTCCGGACCCGGGCGAGTGAAGCTTTCTTT.

This chain joins TRBV2 and TRBJ2-7; TRBD1 aligns across 7 bases. After removal of 8 bases from V and 2 bases from J, the junction contained 9 bases not matched to a gene. The CDR3 has 14 amino acids. Per germline, CDR1 SNHLY and CDR2 FYNNEI. In DNA, the CDR3 is TGTGCCAGCCGTCCCGGGACAGTCCCCTACGAGCAGTACTTC. Protein sequence: CASRPGTVPYEQYF.

V and J are TRBV28 and TRBJ2-7; 9 nucleotides match TRBD2. The V gene end was trimmed by 6 bases and the J gene end by 2 bases; junction bases not matched to a gene: 14. CDR3 size: 17 residues. CDR1 is MDHEN and CDR2 is SYDVKM in the germline V gene. CDR3 sequence: CASRRRGVAGVAYEQYF. For the CDR3, the DNA is TGTGCCAGCAGACGACGGGGAGTAGCGGGAGTCGCCTACGAGCAGTACTTC.

This sequence joins TRBV7-7 and TRBJ2-7, with D maybe TRBD2 (6 bases). The CDR3 sequence is 15 residues long. Trimming took off 5 bases at V and 0 bases at J, with 14 bases between the two ends. The V gene's germline CDR1 is SSHAT and CDR2 FNYEAQ (reference sequence). CDR3: CASSGVRGSSYEQYF. The CDR3 region has the DNA TGTGCCAGCAGCGGAGTTCGGGGGAGCTCCTACGAGCAGTACTTC.

J is TRBJ2-3 and V is TRBV28, with D hard to call. This CDR3 is 13 amino acids long. The germline gives CDR1 MDHEN, CDR2 SYDVKM. The V end lost 11 bases, the J end lost 2 bases, and 14 bases lay between the germline ends. This chain's CDR3 is CASTSRSTDTQYF. The CDR3 coding sequence is TGTGCCTCAACCTCTAGGTCCACAGATACGCAGTATTTT. Filled out from reference TRBV28 and TRBJ2-3, the complete variable domain reads DVKVTQSSRYLVKRTGEKVFLECVQDMDHENMFWYRQDPGLGLRLIYFSYDVKMKEKGDIPEGYSVSREKKERFSLILESASTNQTSMYLCASTSRSTDTQYFGPGTRLTVL.

This chain connects TRBV7-9 to TRBJ1-2; 8 bases fit TRBD1. This CDR3 contains 15 residues. The germline V gene has CDR1 SEHNR and CDR2 FQNEAQ (reference sequence). With V trimmed by 3 bases and J by 4 bases, 7 bases remained unmatched. CDR3 residues: CASSFEQGAAYGYTF. CDR3 coding DNA: TGTGCCAGCAGCTTTGAGCAGGGGGCCGCCTATGGCTACACCTTC. The whole variable domain, filled in from reference TRBV7-9 and TRBJ1-2, reads DTGVSQNPRHKITKRGQNVTFRCDPISEHNRLYWYRQTLGQGPEFLTYFQNEAQLEKSRLLSDRFSAERPKGSFSTLEIQRTEQGDSAMYLCASSFEQGAAYGYTFGSGTRLTVV.

As concerns this clone: The same CDR3 arises from other DNA sequences in this sample as well. This sequence joins TRBV19 and TRBJ2-1; 9 nucleotides line up with TRBD2. Germline V gene data show CDR1 as LNHDA and CDR2 as SQIVND (reference sequence). This CDR3 comprises 15 residues. J gave up 4 bases and V 5 bases, and 6 bases lay outside the gene matches. For the CDR3, the DNA is TGTGCCAGTAGTCCACTAGCGGGCTTATACAATGAGCAGTTCTTC. It is translated as CASSPLAGLYNEQFF.

This clone was seen a few times. CDR3: CASKGANYGYTF. In nucleotides, the CDR3 is TGTGCCAGCAAGGGGGCTAACTATGGCTACACCTTC. The V call is TRBV28, the J call TRBJ1-2, with D possibly being TRBD1 (6 bases). CDR1 and CDR2 (germline): MDHEN, SYDVKM. V lost 7 bases and J 0 bases, leaving 6 bases between the germline ends. CDR3 length: 12 amino acids.

The gene calls are TRBV28 and TRBJ2-6; 11 nucleotides align to TRBD2. Germline V gene sequence: CDR1 MDHEN, CDR2 SYDVKM. Germline trimming cut 5 bases from V and 1 base from J; bases unmatched to any gene: 10. This CDR3 region has 19 residues. CDR3 DNA sequence: TGTGCCAGCAGTCTTGGACTAGCGGGTTCGACTTCTGGGGCCAACGTCCTGACTTTC. Translating it yields CASSLGLAGSTSGANVLTF.

This clone was seen a single time. At one end, the junction sequence differs from germline, possibly due to a read error. V and J are TRBV28 and TRBJ1-4; D perhaps matches TRBD1 (5 bases). Germline assignment: CDR1 MDHEN and CDR2 SYDVKM. The length of the CDR3 is 13 residues. CDR3 residues: CASRGVTNEELFF. The CDR3 DNA sequence: TGTGCCAGCAGGGGGGTAACTAATGAAGAACTGTTTTTT.

The chain links TRBV6-5 to TRBJ1-1; D remains ambiguous. CDR3 length: 10 amino acids. Germline CDR1 and CDR2: MNHEY and SVGAGI. Trimming removed 6 bases from V and 12 bases from J, with 11 bases in between. This chain's CDR3 is CASRDTRSFF. Here the CDR3 DNA reads TGTGCCAGCAGGGATACGCGGTCTTTCTTT.

The J gene is TRBJ2-7, the V gene TRBV4-1, with a tentative D call TRBD1 (5 bases). V lost 3 bases and J 3 bases, leaving 21 bases between the germline ends. The CDR3 sequence is 17 residues long. Germline V CDR1 and CDR2: MGHRA, YSYEKL. The CDR3 DNA sequence: TGCGCCAGCAGCCAGATATGGTCGGCCACGCAGGGCTACGAGCAGTACTTC. The encoded protein is CASSQIWSATQGYEQYF.

The chain combines TRBV12-5 with TRBJ2-5; 9 nucleotides match TRBD2. J gave up 4 bases and V 6 bases, and 3 bases lay outside the gene matches. CDR3 length equals 13 residues. Germline assignment: CDR1 LGHNT and CDR2 FRNRAP. The CDR3 spells CASGWGLAETQYF. The CDR3 DNA follows: TGTGCTAGTGGCTGGGGACTAGCAGAGACCCAGTACTTC.

As concerns this clone: Additional DNA sequences in this sample encode the identical CDR3. V and J are TRBV5-1 and TRBJ2-1, with 10 bases identical to TRBD2. V was pared by 0 bases and J by 6 bases, with 3 bases of the junction left unmatched. Germline assignment: CDR1 SGHRS and CDR2 YFSETQ. The CDR3 extends over 15 amino acids. The CDR3 here is CASSLALAGVNEQFF. As DNA, the CDR3 is TGCGCCAGCAGCTTGGCCCTAGCGGGAGTCAATGAGCAGTTCTTC.

This sequence joins TRBV7-2 and TRBJ1-2, with unresolved D. CDR3 length: 13 amino acids. V was cut by 5 bases and J by 2 bases, with 9 bases left in between. The germline V gene encodes CDR1 SGHTA and CDR2 FQGNSA. Written as DNA, the CDR3 is TGTGCCAGCAGCCCGTCCAGGAACTATGGCTACACCTTC. Translation: CASSPSRNYGYTF. The variable domain in full, completed from reference TRBV7-2 and TRBJ1-2, reads GAGVSQSPSNKVTEKGKDVELRCDPISGHTALYWYRQSLGQGLEFLIYFQGNSAPDKSGLPSDRFSAERTGGSVSTLTIQRTQQEDSAVYLCASSPSRNYGYTFGSGTRLTVV.

The J gene is TRBJ1-1, the V gene TRBV5-1; D possibly corresponds to TRBD1 (5 bases). CDR1 SGHRS and CDR2 YFSETQ come from the germline V gene. This CDR3 spans 14 amino acids. Trimming took off 5 bases at V and 0 bases at J, with 11 bases between the two ends. CDR3 region: CASSVEGMNTEAFF. The CDR3 DNA reads TGCGCCAGCAGTGTAGAGGGGATGAACACTGAAGCTTTCTTT.